This T cell receptor beta chain was sequenced during a study of T cells in Graves' hyperthyroidism and ophthalmopathy. The TCR beta CDR3 regions underwent amplification using RNA transcripts as the source. HTBI primers were used for first-round RT-PCR of the TCR CDR3. TCRdb processed the multiplex PCR reads anew with MiXCR; each CDR3 protein has one entry. This sample yields 450,000 to 650,000 distinct CDR3 sequences, of which roughly a sixth are seen a single time; 15% to 20% belongs to the top ten. Patients were excluded because of uncontrolled infection, other autoimmune disease, pregnancy or lactation. This receptor was obtained from a woman between 18 and 29 years old with Graves' ophthalmopathy. The source material was blood.

The CDR3 bases are TGTGCCAGCAGCTTAGCAGGAAGTACGGGCGGACTGTTTTTT. Encoded protein: CASSLAGSTGGLFF. The chain links TRBV11-1 to TRBJ1-4; D gene unclear. The V gene's germline CDR1 is SGHAT and CDR2 FQDESV (reference sequence). Trimming stripped 0 bases from V and 13 bases from J, with 15 bases between. The CDR3 has 14 amino acids.